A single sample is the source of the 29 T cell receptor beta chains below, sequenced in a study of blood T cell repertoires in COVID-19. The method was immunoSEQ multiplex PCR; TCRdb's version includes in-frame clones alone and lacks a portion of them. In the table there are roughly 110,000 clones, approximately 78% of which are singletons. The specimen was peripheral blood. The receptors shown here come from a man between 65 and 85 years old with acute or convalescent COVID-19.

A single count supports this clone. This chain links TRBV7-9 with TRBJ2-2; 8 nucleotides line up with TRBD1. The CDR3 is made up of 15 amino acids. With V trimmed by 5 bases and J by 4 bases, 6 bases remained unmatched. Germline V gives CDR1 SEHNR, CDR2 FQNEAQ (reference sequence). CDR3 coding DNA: TGTGCCAGCAGCCCCAGGGGGCATGGCACCGGGGAGCTGTTTTTT. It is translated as CASSPRGHGTGELFF.

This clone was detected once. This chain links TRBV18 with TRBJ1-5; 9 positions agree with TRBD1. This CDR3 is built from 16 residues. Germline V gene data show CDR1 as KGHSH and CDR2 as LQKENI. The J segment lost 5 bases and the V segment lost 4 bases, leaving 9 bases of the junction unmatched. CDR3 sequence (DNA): TGTGCCAGCTCACAACTGCCGACAGGGGGACATCAGCCCCAGCATTTT. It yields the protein CASSQLPTGGHQPQHF.

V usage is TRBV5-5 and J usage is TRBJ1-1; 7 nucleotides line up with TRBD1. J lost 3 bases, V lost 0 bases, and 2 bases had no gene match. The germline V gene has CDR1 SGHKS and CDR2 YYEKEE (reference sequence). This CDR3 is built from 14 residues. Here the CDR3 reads CASSLGRGYTEAFF. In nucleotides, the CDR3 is TGTGCCAGCAGCTTGGGCAGGGGGTACACTGAAGCTTTCTTT.

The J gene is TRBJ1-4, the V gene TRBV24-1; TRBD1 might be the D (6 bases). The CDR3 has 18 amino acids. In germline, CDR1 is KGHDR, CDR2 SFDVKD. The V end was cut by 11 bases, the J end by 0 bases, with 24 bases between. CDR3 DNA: TGTGCCATCTCCAGGAAGACAGGCTTAATTGCAACTAATGAAAAACTGTTTTTT. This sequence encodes CAISRKTGLIATNEKLFF.

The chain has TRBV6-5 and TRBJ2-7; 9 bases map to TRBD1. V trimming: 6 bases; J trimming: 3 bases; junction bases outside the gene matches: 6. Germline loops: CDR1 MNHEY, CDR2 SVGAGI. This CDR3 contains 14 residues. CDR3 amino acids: CASRPGQGGYEQYF. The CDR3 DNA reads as TGTGCCAGCAGGCCGGGACAGGGAGGCTACGAGCAGTACTTC.

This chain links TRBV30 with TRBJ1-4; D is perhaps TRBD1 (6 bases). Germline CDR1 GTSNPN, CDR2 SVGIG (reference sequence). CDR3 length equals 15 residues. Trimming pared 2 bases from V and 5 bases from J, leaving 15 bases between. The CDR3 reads CAWSIQDRRNEKLFF. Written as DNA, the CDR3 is TGTGCCTGGAGTATCCAAGACAGGAGGAATGAAAAACTGTTTTTT.

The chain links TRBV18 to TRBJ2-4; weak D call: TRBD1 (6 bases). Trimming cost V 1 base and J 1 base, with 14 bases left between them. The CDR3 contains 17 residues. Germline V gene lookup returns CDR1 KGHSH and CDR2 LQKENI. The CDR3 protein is CASSPRNQGMAKNIQYF. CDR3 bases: TGTGCCAGCTCACCACGTAATCAGGGGATGGCCAAAAACATTCAGTACTTC.

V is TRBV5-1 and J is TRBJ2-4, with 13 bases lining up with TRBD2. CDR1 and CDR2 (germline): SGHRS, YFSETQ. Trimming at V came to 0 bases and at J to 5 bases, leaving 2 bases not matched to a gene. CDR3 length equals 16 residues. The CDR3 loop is CASSLGLAGGQNIQYF. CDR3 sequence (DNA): TGCGCCAGCAGCTTGGGACTAGCGGGGGGTCAAAACATTCAGTACTTC.

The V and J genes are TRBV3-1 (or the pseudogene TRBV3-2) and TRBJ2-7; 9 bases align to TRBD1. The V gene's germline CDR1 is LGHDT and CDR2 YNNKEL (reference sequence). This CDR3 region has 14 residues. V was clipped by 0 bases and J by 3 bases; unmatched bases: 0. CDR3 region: CASSQEDRGYEQYF. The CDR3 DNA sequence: TGTGCCAGCAGCCAAGAGGACAGGGGCTACGAGCAGTACTTC.

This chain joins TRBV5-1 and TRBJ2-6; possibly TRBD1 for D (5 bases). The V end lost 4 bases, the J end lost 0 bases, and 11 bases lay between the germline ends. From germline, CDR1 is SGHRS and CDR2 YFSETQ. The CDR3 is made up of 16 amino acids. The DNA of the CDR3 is TGCGCCAGCAGCATAGGGGAACCCTCTGGGGCCAACGTCCTGACTTTC. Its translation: CASSIGEPSGANVLTF.

The CDR3 DNA follows: TGTGCCATCCGCAGCGGGGGGTCCTACAATGAGCAGTTCTTC. Translation gives CAIRSGGSYNEQFF. The rearrangement links TRBV10-3 to TRBJ2-1; 9 nucleotides match TRBD2. This CDR3 has 14 amino acids. Germline V gives CDR1 ENHRY, CDR2 SYGVKD. Trimming cost V 8 bases and J 1 base; bases outside gene matches: 3.

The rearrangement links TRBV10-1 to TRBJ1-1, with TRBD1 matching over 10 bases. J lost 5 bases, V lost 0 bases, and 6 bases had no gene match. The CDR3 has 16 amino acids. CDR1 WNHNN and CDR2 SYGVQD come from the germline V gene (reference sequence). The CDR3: CASSESTTGGLTEAFF. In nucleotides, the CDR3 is TGCGCCAGCAGTGAGTCTACGACAGGGGGCTTGACTGAAGCTTTCTTT.

The CDR3, as DNA: TGTGCCAGCACCCCCCCGGGTACAGATACGCAGTATTTT. Protein product: CASTPPGTDTQYF. The J gene is TRBJ2-3, the V gene TRBV6-5; D is unclear. This CDR3 has 13 amino acids. CDR1 MNHEY and CDR2 SVGAGI come from the germline V gene. V was clipped by 7 bases and J by 3 bases, with 11 bases between them.

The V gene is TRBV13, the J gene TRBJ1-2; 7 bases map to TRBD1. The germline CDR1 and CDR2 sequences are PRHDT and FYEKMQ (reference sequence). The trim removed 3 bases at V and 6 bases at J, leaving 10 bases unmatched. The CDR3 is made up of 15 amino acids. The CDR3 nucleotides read TGTGCCAGCAGCTTCAGACGACAGGGCCAGCATGGCTACACCTTC. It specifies CASSFRRQGQHGYTF.

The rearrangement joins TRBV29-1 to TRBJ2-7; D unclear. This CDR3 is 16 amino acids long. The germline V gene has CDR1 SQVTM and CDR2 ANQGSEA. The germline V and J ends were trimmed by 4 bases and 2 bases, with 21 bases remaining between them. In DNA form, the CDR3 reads TGCAGCGTTGCACTTTCCGGCGGCAATCCGGCCTACGAGCAGTACTTC. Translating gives CSVALSGGNPAYEQYF.

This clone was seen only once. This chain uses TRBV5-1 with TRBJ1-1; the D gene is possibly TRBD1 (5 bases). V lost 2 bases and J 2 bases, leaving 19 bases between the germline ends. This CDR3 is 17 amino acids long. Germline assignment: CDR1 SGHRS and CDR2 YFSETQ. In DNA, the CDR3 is TGCGCCAGCAGCTTAATCGGACAAAGGAAGTATAACACTGAAGCTTTCTTT. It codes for CASSLIGQRKYNTEAFF. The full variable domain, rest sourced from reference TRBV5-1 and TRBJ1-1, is KAGVTQTPRYLIKTRGQQVTLSCSPISGHRSVSWYQQTPGQGLQFLFEYFSETQRNKGNFPGRFSGRQFSNSRSEMNVSTLELGDSALYLCASSLIGQRKYNTEAFFGQGTRLTVV.

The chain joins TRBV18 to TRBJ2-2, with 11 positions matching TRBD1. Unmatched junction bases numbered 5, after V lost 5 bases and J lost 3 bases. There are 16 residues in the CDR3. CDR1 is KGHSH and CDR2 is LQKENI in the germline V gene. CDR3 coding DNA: TGTGCCAGCTCAGAATGGACAGGGGGCGACACCGGGGAGCTGTTTTTT. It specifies CASSEWTGGDTGELFF.

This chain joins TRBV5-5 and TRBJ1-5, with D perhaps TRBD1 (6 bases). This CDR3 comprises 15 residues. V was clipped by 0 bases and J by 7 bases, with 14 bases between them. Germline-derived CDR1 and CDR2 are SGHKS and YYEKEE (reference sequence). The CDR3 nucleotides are TGTGCCAGCAGCTTGGGTTGGGGGGGGCTCCAGCCCCAGCATTTT. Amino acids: CASSLGWGGLQPQHF.

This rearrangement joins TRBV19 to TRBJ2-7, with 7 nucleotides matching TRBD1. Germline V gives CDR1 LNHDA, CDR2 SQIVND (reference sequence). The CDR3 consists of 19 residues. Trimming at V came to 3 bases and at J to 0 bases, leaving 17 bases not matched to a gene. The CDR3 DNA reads TGTGCCAGTAGTATTAGGTCGGGATCGGGGACAGCGAGCTCCTACGAGCAGTACTTC. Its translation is CASSIRSGSGTASSYEQYF.

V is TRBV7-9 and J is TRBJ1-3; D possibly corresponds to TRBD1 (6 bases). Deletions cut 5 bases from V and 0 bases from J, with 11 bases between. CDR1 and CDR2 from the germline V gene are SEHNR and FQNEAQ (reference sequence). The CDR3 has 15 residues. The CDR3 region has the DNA TGTGCCAGCAGCCCTTGGACAGTCTCTGGAAACACCATATATTTT. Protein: CASSPWTVSGNTIYF.

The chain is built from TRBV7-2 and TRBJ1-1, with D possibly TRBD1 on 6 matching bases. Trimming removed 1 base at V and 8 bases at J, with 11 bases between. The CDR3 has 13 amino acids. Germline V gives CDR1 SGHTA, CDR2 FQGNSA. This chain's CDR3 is CASSLGQVGEAFF. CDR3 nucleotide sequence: TGTGCCAGCAGCTTAGGACAGGTGGGGGAAGCTTTCTTT. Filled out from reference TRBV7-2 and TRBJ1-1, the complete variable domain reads GAGVSQSPSNKVTEKGKDVELRCDPISGHTALYWYRQSLGQGLEFLIYFQGNSAPDKSGLPSDRFSAERTGGSVSTLTIQRTQQEDSAVYLCASSLGQVGEAFFGQGTRLTVV.

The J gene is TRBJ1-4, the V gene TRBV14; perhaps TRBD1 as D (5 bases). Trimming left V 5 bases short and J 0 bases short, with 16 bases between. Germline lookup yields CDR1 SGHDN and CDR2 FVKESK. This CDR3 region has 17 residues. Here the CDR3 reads CASSSRPGWATNEKLFF. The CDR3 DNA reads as TGTGCCAGCAGCTCTCGTCCAGGGTGGGCAACTAATGAAAAACTGTTTTTT. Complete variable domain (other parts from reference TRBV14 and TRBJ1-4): EAGVTQFPSHSVIEKGQTVTLRCDPISGHDNLYWYRRVMGKEIKFLLHFVKESKQDESGMPNNRFLAERTGGTYSTLKVQPAELEDSGVYFCASSSRPGWATNEKLFFGSGTQLSVL.

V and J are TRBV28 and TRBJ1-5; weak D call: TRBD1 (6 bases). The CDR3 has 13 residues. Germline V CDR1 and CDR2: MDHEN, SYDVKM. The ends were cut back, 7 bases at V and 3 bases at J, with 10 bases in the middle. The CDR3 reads CASNRVDNQPQHF. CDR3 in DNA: TGTGCCAGCAACAGGGTGGACAATCAGCCCCAGCATTTT.

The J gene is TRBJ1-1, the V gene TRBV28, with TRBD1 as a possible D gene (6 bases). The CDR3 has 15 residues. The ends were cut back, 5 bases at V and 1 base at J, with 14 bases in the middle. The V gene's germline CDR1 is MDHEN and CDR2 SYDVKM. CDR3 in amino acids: CASSTISRGNTEAFF. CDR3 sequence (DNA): TGTGCCAGCAGTACGATCTCCAGGGGGAACACTGAAGCTTTCTTT. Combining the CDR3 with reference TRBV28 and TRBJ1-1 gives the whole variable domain DVKVTQSSRYLVKRTGEKVFLECVQDMDHENMFWYRQDPGLGLRLIYFSYDVKMKEKGDIPEGYSVSREKKERFSLILESASTNQTSMYLCASSTISRGNTEAFFGQGTRLTVV.

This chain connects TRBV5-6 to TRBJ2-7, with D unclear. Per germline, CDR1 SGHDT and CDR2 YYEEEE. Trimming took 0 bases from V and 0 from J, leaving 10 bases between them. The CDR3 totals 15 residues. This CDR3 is CASSLAPTNSYEQYF. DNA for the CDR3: TGTGCCAGCAGCTTGGCCCCGACAAACTCCTACGAGCAGTACTTC.

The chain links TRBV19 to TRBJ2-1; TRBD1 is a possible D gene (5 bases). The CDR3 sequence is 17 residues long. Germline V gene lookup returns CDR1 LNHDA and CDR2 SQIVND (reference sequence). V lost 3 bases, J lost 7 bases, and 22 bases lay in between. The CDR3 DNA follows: TGTGCCAGTAGTATGGATAGGGGCGGAGTGGGGTGGAATGAGCAGTTCTTC. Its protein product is CASSMDRGGVGWNEQFF.

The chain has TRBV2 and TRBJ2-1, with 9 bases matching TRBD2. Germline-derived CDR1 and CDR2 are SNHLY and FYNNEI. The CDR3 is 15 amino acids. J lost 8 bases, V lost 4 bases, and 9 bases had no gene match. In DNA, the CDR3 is TGTGCCAGCAGTGTGGGAGCGGGAGGTCGCGATGAGCAGTTCTTC. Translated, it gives CASSVGAGGRDEQFF. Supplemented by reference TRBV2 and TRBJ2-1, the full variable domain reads EPEVTQTPSHQVTQMGQEVILRCVPISNHLYFYWYRQILGQKVEFLVSFYNNEISEKSEIFDDQFSVERPDGSNFTLKIRSTKLEDSAMYFCASSVGAGGRDEQFFGPGTRLTVL.

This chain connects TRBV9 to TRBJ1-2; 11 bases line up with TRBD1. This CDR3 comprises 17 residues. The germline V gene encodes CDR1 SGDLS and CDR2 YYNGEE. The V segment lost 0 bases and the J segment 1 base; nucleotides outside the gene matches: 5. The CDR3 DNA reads TGTGCCAGCAGCGTAGCCCTGGGACAGGGGGATAACTATGGCTACACCTTC. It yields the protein CASSVALGQGDNYGYTF.

The CDR3 sequence: CASSIETSGGYNEQFF. In nucleotides, the CDR3 is TGCGCCAGCAGCATCGAGACTAGCGGGGGGTACAATGAGCAGTTCTTC. The gene calls are TRBV5-1 and TRBJ2-1; 13 nucleotides line up with TRBD2. V lost 4 bases to trimming and J lost 4 bases; unmatched junction nucleotides: 5. Germline CDR1 and CDR2: SGHRS and YFSETQ. CDR3 length equals 16 residues.